These T cell receptor beta chains were read from a single sample in a study of blood T cell repertoires in COVID-19. Profiled with immunoSEQ multiplex PCR; TCRdb holds only in-frame clones, not every one. The table has roughly 150,000 clones, around nine tenths seen once. Sequencing used peripheral blood. The receptors shown here come from a human donor in a cohort sampled during active COVID-19. CDR3s include the opening cysteine and the closing phenylalanine or tryptophan. D genes are given only for firm matches. Size values are once, few and many counts, or a class for expanded clones, and some rows have none.

size	V	J	D	CDR3	DNA
NA	TRBV14	TRBJ2-2	NA	CASSQVGSGNTGELFF	TGTGCCAGCAGCCAAGTCGGTAGCGGGAACACCGGGGAGCTGTTTTTT
NA	TRBV24-1	TRBJ2-7	NA	CATSEVGSPTSSGQYF	TGTGCCACCAGTGAGGTAGGGAGTCCTACGAGTAGCGGGCAGTACTTC
NA	TRBV7-9	TRBJ1-2	NA	CASSLGLQGYGYTF	TGTGCCAGCAGCTTAGGTCTCCAGGGCTATGGCTACACCTTC
NA	TRBV6-2/TRBV6-3	TRBJ2-3	NA	CASSSTPTLTDTQYF	TGTGCCAGCAGTTCGACACCCACCCTCACAGATACGCAGTATTTT
once	TRBV5-1	TRBJ1-2	TRBD1	CASSGDRAYGYTF	TGCGCCAGCAGCGGTGACAGGGCTTATGGCTACACCTTC
NA	TRBV10-3	TRBJ1-5	TRBD1	CAISGGTELDQPQHF	TGTGCCATCAGTGGAGGGACAGAGTTAGATCAGCCCCAGCATTTT
NA	TRBV4-2	TRBJ1-5	NA	CASSQGGGPNQPQHF	TGTGCCAGCAGCCAAGGGGGGGGGCCCAATCAGCCCCAGCATTTT
many	TRBV9	TRBJ2-1	TRBD2	CASSGLAHNEQFF	TGTGCCAGCAGCGGACTAGCCCACAATGAGCAGTTCTTC
NA	TRBV5-1	TRBJ1-1	TRBD1	CASSLTLQGSDTEAFF	TGCGCCAGCAGCTTGACCCTACAGGGGAGCGACACTGAAGCTTTCTTT
few	TRBV7-2	TRBJ1-5	NA	CASSLIQGTKPQHF	TGTGCCAGCAGCTTAATTCAGGGTACGAAGCCCCAGCATTTT
NA	TRBV7-8	TRBJ2-5	TRBD2	CASSQRTGGAGETQYF	TGTGCCAGCAGCCAACGTACGGGGGGGGCAGGGGAGACCCAGTACTTC
NA	TRBV5-1	TRBJ1-3	NA	CASSPQPRGAQSGNTIYF	TGCGCCAGCAGCCCCCAACCCCGGGGGGCCCAATCTGGAAACACCATATATTTT
NA	TRBV3-1/TRBV3-2	TRBJ1-4	TRBD1	CASSPPGQGEEKLFF	TGTGCCAGCAGCCCCCCCGGACAGGGTGAGGAAAAACTGTTTTTT
NA	TRBV19	TRBJ1-4	TRBD1	CASSFDRGNEKLFF	TGTGCCAGTAGTTTCGACAGGGGTAATGAAAAACTGTTTTTT
NA	TRBV6-5	TRBJ1-4	TRBD1	CASSSTGQGGDEKLFF	TGTGCCAGCAGTTCCACCGGACAGGGAGGAGATGAAAAACTGTTTTTT
NA	TRBV5-1	TRBJ2-5	TRBD1	CASSVGTVQETQYF	TGCGCCAGCAGCGTCGGGACAGTCCAAGAGACCCAGTACTTC
NA	TRBV20-1	TRBJ2-5	NA	CSAQIFETQYF	TGCAGTGCTCAGATATTTGAGACCCAGTACTTC
NA	TRBV5-1	TRBJ1-4	TRBD1	CASSSQGANEKLFF	TGCGCCAGCAGCTCACAGGGGGCTAATGAAAAACTGTTTTTT
NA	TRBV9	TRBJ2-3	TRBD1	CASSVRGTGGTDTQYF	TGTGCCAGCAGCGTAAGGGGTACAGGGGGGACAGATACGCAGTATTTT
NA	TRBV28	TRBJ2-7	NA	CASSFRLYEQYF	TGTGCCAGCAGTTTCAGGCTCTACGAGCAGTACTTC
NA	TRBV25-1	TRBJ1-6	TRBD1	CASRKPGTGRSPLHF	TGTGCCAGCAGGAAACCGGGGACAGGGAGATCACCCCTCCACTTT
NA	TRBV6-2/TRBV6-3	TRBJ1-2	TRBD1	CASSWDSYGYTF	TGTGCCAGCAGTTGGGACAGCTATGGCTACACCTTC
NA	TRBV5-6	TRBJ2-7	TRBD2	CASSFERGPSRIPYEQYF	TGTGCCAGCAGCTTCGAGCGGGGGCCGTCAAGAATCCCGTACGAGCAGTACTTC
NA	TRBV7-9	TRBJ1-1	NA	CASSLIAENTEAFF	TGTGCCAGCAGCTTAATTGCGGAGAACACTGAAGCTTTCTTT
NA	TRBV19	TRBJ2-7	NA	CASSSMDSPGSEQYF	TGTGCCAGTAGTAGCATGGACTCGCCCGGAAGCGAGCAGTACTTC